This is a list of T cell receptor beta chains from one sample in a study of T cells in Graves' hyperthyroidism and ophthalmopathy. TCRdb re-called the multiplex PCR reads with MiXCR, one entry per CDR3 protein. The sample contains over 300,000 distinct CDR3 sequences, around 13% of which appear only once. The sequenced material came from blood. The receptors derive from a woman aged 40-49 years with Graves' ophthalmopathy. Each CDR3 is given with its conserved first and last residue. D genes are given only for firm matches. Expanded clones get a size class; other rows say once, few or many, or leave the size out.

V: TRBV5-5
D: -
J: TRBJ2-3
size: -
CDR3: CASSREPGRSTDTQYF
DNA: TGTGCCAGCAGCAGGGAGCCGGGTAGGAGCACAGATACGCAGTATTTT

V: TRBV20-1
D: TRBD1
J: TRBJ1-1
size: many
CDR3: CSVNRGANTEAFF
DNA: TGCAGTGTAAACAGGGGAGCCAACACTGAAGCTTTCTTT

V: TRBV20-1
D: TRBD1
J: TRBJ2-7
size: -
CDR3: CSATDRDRSSYEQYF
DNA: TGCAGTGCTACCGACCGGGACAGGAGCTCCTACGAGCAGTACTTC

V: TRBV2
D: -
J: TRBJ2-3
size: many
CDR3: CATRTFTTDTQYF
DNA: TGTGCCACCAGGACCTTTACCACAGATACGCAGTATTTT

V: TRBV20-1
D: -
J: TRBJ2-2
size: many
CDR3: CSASFSGPNTGELFF
DNA: TGCAGTGCTAGTTTTTCAGGCCCGAACACCGGGGAGCTGTTTTTT

V: TRBV11-2
D: TRBD1
J: TRBJ2-7
size: many
CDR3: CASSSPDRGLYEQYF
DNA: TGTGCCAGCAGCTCCCCCGACAGGGGACTCTACGAGCAGTACTTC

V: TRBV12-3/TRBV12-4
D: TRBD2
J: TRBJ2-5
size: many
CDR3: CASSLLAGGPKETQYF
DNA: TGTGCCAGCAGTTTACTAGCGGGGGGGCCTAAAGAGACCCAGTACTTC

V: TRBV29-1
D: -
J: TRBJ1-1
size: few
CDR3: CSAVWGTEAFF
DNA: TGCAGCGCCGTATGGGGCACTGAAGCTTTCTTT

V: TRBV6-1
D: -
J: TRBJ1-3
size: few
CDR3: CASSLTVSSGNTIYF
DNA: TGTGCCAGCAGCTTGACGGTCTCCTCTGGAAACACCATATATTTT

V: TRBV12-3/TRBV12-4
D: -
J: TRBJ2-7
size: many
CDR3: CASSLDPGVEQYF
DNA: TGTGCCAGCAGTTTAGACCCGGGGGTCGAGCAGTACTTC

V: TRBV6-1
D: -
J: TRBJ1-1
size: many
CDR3: CASREQGNTEAFF
DNA: TGTGCCAGCAGAGAACAGGGGAACACTGAAGCTTTCTTT

V: TRBV2
D: TRBD1
J: TRBJ2-7
size: many
CDR3: CASSALTGGLDVPYEQYF
DNA: TGTGCCAGCAGTGCGTTGACAGGGGGCCTGGATGTCCCCTACGAGCAGTACTTC

V: TRBV2
D: -
J: TRBJ2-1
size: many
CDR3: CASKEAVYYNEQFF
DNA: TGTGCCAGCAAGGAGGCGGTATACTACAATGAGCAGTTCTTC

V: TRBV6-1
D: -
J: TRBJ2-7
size: many
CDR3: CASSSRDSRPGQYF
DNA: TGTGCCAGCAGTTCGCGGGACAGCCGTCCAGGGCAGTACTTC

V: TRBV12-3/TRBV12-4
D: -
J: TRBJ1-5
size: -
CDR3: CASSPHTGAQGQPQHF
DNA: TGTGCCAGCAGTCCACACACGGGGGCGCAAGGTCAGCCCCAGCATTTT

V: TRBV10-3
D: -
J: TRBJ2-3
size: -
CDR3: CATTGTDTQYF
DNA: TGTGCCACCACAGGGACCGATACGCAGTATTTT

V: TRBV2
D: -
J: TRBJ1-4
size: many
CDR3: CASGRGSNEKLFF
DNA: TGTGCCAGCGGACGGGGGAGTAATGAAAAACTGTTTTTT

V: TRBV15
D: -
J: TRBJ1-5
size: many
CDR3: CATRGRGDQPQHF
DNA: TGTGCCACCCGAGGGAGGGGTGATCAGCCCCAGCATTTT

V: TRBV20-1
D: -
J: TRBJ2-1
size: many
CDR3: CSARDRLGAVAQFF
DNA: TGCAGTGCTAGAGATCGGCTGGGAGCGGTGGCGCAGTTCTTC

V: TRBV11-1
D: -
J: TRBJ2-1
size: -
CDR3: CASSPAAGSSSYNEQSF
DNA: TGTGCCAGCAGTCCTGCGGCAGGGTCGAGCTCCTACAATGAGCAGTCCTTC

V: TRBV2
D: -
J: TRBJ2-7
size: many
CDR3: CASSDQYEQYF
DNA: TGTGCCAGCAGCGATCAATACGAGCAGTACTTC

V: TRBV7-2
D: TRBD1
J: TRBJ1-4
size: few
CDR3: CASSSNRGRGEKLFF
DNA: TGTGCCAGCAGCTCGAACAGGGGCCGAGGGGAAAAACTGTTTTTT

V: TRBV19
D: -
J: TRBJ1-1
size: -
CDR3: CASASAGGLAFF
DNA: TGTGCCAGTGCATCTGCGGGGGGGCTCGCTTTCTTT

V: TRBV6-6
D: TRBD2
J: TRBJ2-1
size: many
CDR3: CASSYSGGVNEQFF
DNA: TGTGCCAGCAGTTACTCGGGAGGGGTCAATGAGCAGTTCTTC

V: TRBV28
D: -
J: TRBJ1-4
size: many
CDR3: CASSPHVRGTEKLFF
DNA: TGTGCCAGCAGTCCCCATGTTCGGGGGACGGAGAAACTGTTTTTT

V: TRBV3-1
D: TRBD1
J: TRBJ1-1
size: -
CDR3: CASSQEVGQARSGTEAFF
DNA: TGTGCCAGCAGCCAAGAGGTTGGACAGGCCCGAAGTGGTACTGAAGCTTTCTTT

V: TRBV19
D: TRBD1
J: TRBJ1-2
size: many
CDR3: CASKRTGHLSYTF
DNA: TGTGCCAGTAAGCGGACAGGGCATTTGAGCTACACCTTC

V: TRBV18
D: -
J: TRBJ1-1
size: -
CDR3: CASSPTQDFKGAFF
DNA: TGTGCCAGCTCACCGACCCAGGACTTCAAGGGAGCTTTCTTT

V: TRBV6-1
D: -
J: TRBJ1-5
size: many
CDR3: CASSESFSRWERGIQPQHF
DNA: TGTGCCAGCAGTGAATCATTCTCTCGGTGGGAACGGGGGATTCAGCCCCAGCATTTT

V: TRBV10-3
D: -
J: TRBJ2-1
size: many
CDR3: CAMRAGALPDEQFF
DNA: TGTGCCATGAGAGCGGGCGCGCTACCCGATGAGCAGTTCTTC

V: TRBV27
D: -
J: TRBJ2-5
size: many
CDR3: CASSLTGVRETQYF
DNA: TGTGCCAGCAGTTTAACTGGGGTGAGGGAGACCCAGTACTTC

V: TRBV2
D: TRBD1
J: TRBJ1-1
size: many
CDR3: CASRGQANTEAFF
DNA: TGTGCCAGCAGGGGACAGGCGAACACTGAAGCTTTCTTT

V: TRBV19
D: -
J: TRBJ2-4
size: few
CDR3: CASSMDGAKNIQYF
DNA: TGTGCCAGTAGTATGGACGGGGCCAAAAACATTCAGTACTTC

V: TRBV15
D: -
J: TRBJ2-7
size: many
CDR3: CATSRDGRDTEYF
DNA: TGTGCCACCAGCAGAGATGGGCGGGATACAGAGTACTTC

V: TRBV9
D: -
J: TRBJ2-5
size: once
CDR3: CASSVGPGETQYF
DNA: TGTGCCAGCAGCGTAGGACCAGGAGAGACCCAGTACTTC

V: TRBV10-3
D: TRBD2
J: TRBJ2-3
size: many
CDR3: CAITSGVTDTQYF
DNA: TGTGCCATTACTAGCGGCGTCACAGATACGCAGTATTTT

V: TRBV20-1
D: TRBD2
J: TRBJ2-7
size: few
CDR3: CSARDLLAGFSYEQYF
DNA: TGCAGTGCTAGAGATCTTCTAGCGGGGTTCTCCTACGAGCAGTACTTC

V: TRBV7-9
D: -
J: TRBJ1-5
size: -
CDR3: CASSPADRSQPQHF
DNA: TGTGCCAGCAGCCCTGCCGACAGGTCGCAGCCCCAGCATTTT

V: TRBV30
D: -
J: TRBJ1-4
size: -
CDR3: CACDPGTVSEKLFF
DNA: TGTGCCTGCGATCCCGGGACCGTCAGTGAAAAACTGTTTTTT

V: TRBV5-6
D: TRBD2
J: TRBJ2-7
size: -
CDR3: CASSLSGRSNEQYF
DNA: TGTGCCAGCAGCTTATCCGGGAGGTCCAACGAGCAGTACTTC

V: TRBV5-6
D: -
J: TRBJ2-5
size: few
CDR3: CASFRISQETQYF
DNA: TGTGCCAGCTTTCGGATCTCACAAGAGACCCAGTACTTC

V: TRBV11-2
D: -
J: TRBJ1-2
size: -
CDR3: CASSSEPAGAQRGYTF
DNA: TGTGCCAGCAGCTCCGAGCCAGCAGGGGCCCAAAGAGGCTACACCTTC

V: TRBV12-3/TRBV12-4
D: -
J: TRBJ1-5
size: many
CDR3: CASSLEGQPQHF
DNA: TGTGCCAGCAGTTTGGAGGGTCAGCCCCAGCATTTT

V: TRBV6-2/TRBV6-3
D: -
J: TRBJ2-5
size: -
CDR3: CASSYSKSLGLTQYF
DNA: TGTGCCAGCAGTTACTCGAAGTCGCTGGGTCTCACCCAGTACTTC

V: TRBV6-1
D: -
J: TRBJ2-5
size: many
CDR3: CASSDVGSRQETQYF
DNA: TGTGCCAGCAGTGATGTAGGGAGTCGGCAAGAGACCCAGTACTTC

V: TRBV6-1
D: -
J: TRBJ1-2
size: many
CDR3: CASSYDSYGYTF
DNA: TGTGCCAGCAGTTACGACTCCTATGGCTACACCTTC

V: TRBV10-3
D: -
J: TRBJ2-6
size: -
CDR3: CAISAVLSGANVLTF
DNA: TGTGCCATCAGTGCGGTCCTTTCTGGGGCCAACGTCCTGACTTTC

V: TRBV20-1
D: -
J: TRBJ2-3
size: -
CDR3: CSAHQLDTQYF
DNA: TGCAGTGCTCACCAGCTGGATACGCAGTATTTT

V: TRBV9
D: TRBD2
J: TRBJ2-5
size: few
CDR3: CASSGGGTSGKETQYF
DNA: TGTGCCAGCAGCGGGGGTGGGACTAGCGGGAAAGAGACCCAGTACTTC

V: TRBV18
D: -
J: TRBJ2-1
size: many
CDR3: CASSQGSDNEQFF
DNA: TGTGCCAGCTCACAAGGCTCTGACAATGAGCAGTTCTTC

V: TRBV29-1
D: -
J: TRBJ2-1
size: many
CDR3: CSVEGGSGNEQFF
DNA: TGCAGCGTTGAAGGGGGGAGCGGCAATGAGCAGTTCTTC

V: TRBV7-2
D: -
J: TRBJ1-1
size: few
CDR3: CASSFDTLNTEAFF
DNA: TGTGCCAGCAGCTTCGACACCTTGAACACTGAAGCTTTCTTT

V: TRBV5-8
D: -
J: TRBJ1-5
size: many
CDR3: CASSPGEHNSNQPQHF
DNA: TGTGCCAGCAGCCCGGGAGAGCATAATAGCAATCAGCCCCAGCATTTT

V: TRBV28
D: -
J: TRBJ2-1
size: many
CDR3: CASMAGLNEQFF
DNA: TGTGCCAGCATGGCAGGGCTCAATGAGCAGTTCTTC

V: TRBV7-9
D: -
J: TRBJ2-3
size: -
CDR3: CASSFYPGGDSDTQYF
DNA: TGTGCCAGCAGCTTCTATCCAGGAGGTGACTCAGATACGCAGTATTTT

V: TRBV5-6
D: TRBD1
J: TRBJ1-2
size: -
CDR3: CASSYSGQGGGYTF
DNA: TGTGCCAGCAGCTATTCGGGACAGGGCGGCGGCTACACCTTC

V: TRBV6-1
D: TRBD1
J: TRBJ2-3
size: -
CDR3: CASRPGQGRTDTQYF
DNA: TGTGCCAGCAGACCCGGACAGGGGCGCACAGATACGCAGTATTTT

V: TRBV7-9
D: -
J: TRBJ1-2
size: many
CDR3: CASSGQLTYGYTF
DNA: TGTGCCAGCAGCGGACAGTTAACCTATGGCTACACCTTC

V: TRBV24-1
D: TRBD1
J: TRBJ2-5
size: many
CDR3: CATSDPRTGVETQYF
DNA: TGTGCCACCAGTGATCCACGGACAGGGGTGGAGACCCAGTACTTC